One sample yielded the 32 T cell receptor beta chains listed below, sequenced in a study of cytomegalovirus exposure and HLA in healthy donors. The PCR was carried out with 60 Vbeta primers and 13 Jbeta primers. This table comes from immunoSEQ multiplex PCR, and its TCRdb copy is limited to in-frame clones, with some not included. This table has around 150,000 clones, around three quarters appearing once. Sequencing input: PBMCs. The source of these receptors is a male donor in good health and CMV-seronegative.

This sequence joins TRBV9 and TRBJ2-1; perhaps TRBD1 as D (6 bases). Trimming left V 5 bases short and J 0 bases short, with 12 bases between. The CDR3 has 15 residues. Germline V gene data show CDR1 as SGDLS and CDR2 as YYNGEE. The CDR3 sequence is CASSSRGSSYNEQFF. The CDR3 nucleotides are TGTGCCAGCAGTAGTAGGGGGAGCTCCTACAATGAGCAGTTCTTC.

V usage is TRBV27 and J usage is TRBJ2-1, with 16 bases matching TRBD2. Trimming removed 5 bases from V and 7 bases from J; junction bases left unmatched: 8. The CDR3 extends over 17 amino acids. Germline V gene lookup returns CDR1 MNHEY and CDR2 SMNVEV (reference sequence). CDR3 DNA: TGTGCCAGCAGTCCCCTGGGACTAGCGGGGGGGAAAAATGAGCAGTTCTTC. Translating it yields CASSPLGLAGGKNEQFF.

The V and J genes are TRBV2 and TRBJ1-4; TRBD1 aligns across 9 bases. Germline CDR1 and CDR2: SNHLY and FYNNEI. The CDR3 loop spans 15 amino acids. V gave up 8 bases and J gave up 3 bases; unmatched junction bases: 7. The CDR3 DNA sequence: TGTGCCAGCGTTACAGGGGGCTTCGCTAATGAAAAACTGTTTTTT. This encodes CASVTGGFANEKLFF.

This clone was recorded once. This chain joins TRBV5-1 and TRBJ2-6; no firm D call. The germline V gene has CDR1 SGHRS and CDR2 YFSETQ. The V gene lost 6 bases and the J gene lost 0 bases, with 13 bases spanning the gap. The CDR3 loop spans 16 amino acids. Here the CDR3 reads CASIALPPSGANVLTF. The CDR3, as DNA: TGCGCCAGCATAGCCCTACCCCCCTCTGGGGCCAACGTCCTGACTTTC.

This rearrangement joins TRBV9 to TRBJ2-7; D is unresolved. The CDR3 is 14 residues long. The germline gives CDR1 SGDLS, CDR2 YYNGEE. Trimming stripped 0 bases from V and 2 bases from J, with 9 bases between. CDR3 loop: CASSVDSSTYEQYF. The CDR3 nucleotides read TGTGCCAGCAGCGTAGACAGTAGTACCTACGAGCAGTACTTC. Full variable domain (remainder filled in from reference TRBV9 and TRBJ2-7): DSGVTQTPKHLITATGQRVTLRCSPRSGDLSVYWYQQSLDQGLQFLIQYYNGEERAKGNILERFSAQQFPDLHSELNLSSLELGDSALYFCASSVDSSTYEQYFGPGTRLTVT.

This rearrangement joins TRBV18 to TRBJ1-3, with 10 bases fitting TRBD1. Germline lookup yields CDR1 KGHSH and CDR2 LQKENI. V trimming: 3 bases; J trimming: 5 bases; junction bases outside the gene matches: 7. The CDR3 loop spans 16 amino acids. The CDR3, as DNA: TGTGCCAGCTCACCGGGACAGGGGAACCTACGAAACACCATATATTTT. This encodes CASSPGQGNLRNTIYF.

This sequence joins TRBV7-6 and TRBJ2-7; maybe TRBD1 (6 bases). The length of the CDR3 is 12 residues. The V end lost 5 bases, the J end lost 3 bases, and 8 bases lay between the germline ends. Germline CDR1 SGHVS, CDR2 FNYEAQ. The CDR3 reads CASSPGHYEQYF. In DNA, the CDR3 is TGTGCCAGCAGCCCGGGACACTACGAGCAGTACTTC.

The V gene is TRBV12-2, the J gene TRBJ1-5. TRBV12-2 is flagged as a pseudogene. This CDR3 has 16 residues. Here the CDR3 reads CASRHNGGYSNQPQHF. The CDR3 bases are TGTGCAAGTCGCCACAACGGGGGTTATAGCAATCAGCCCCAGCATTTT.

V and J are TRBV5-1 and TRBJ1-1; a weak D match, TRBD1 (6 bases). CDR1 SGHRS and CDR2 YFSETQ come from the germline V gene. V gave up 4 bases and J gave up 8 bases, with 24 bases separating them. This CDR3 is built from 16 residues. The CDR3 sequence: CASSEIPPGHGLEAFF. The CDR3 nucleotides are TGCGCCAGCAGCGAGATCCCTCCGGGACACGGTTTAGAAGCTTTCTTT.

V is TRBV28 and J is TRBJ2-3; 8 positions match TRBD2. The junction had 10 bases not matched to a gene; V was cut back by 4 bases and J by 4 bases. Germline lookup yields CDR1 MDHEN and CDR2 SYDVKM. This CDR3 region has 16 residues. The CDR3 sequence is CASSYRGGILPDTQYF. The CDR3 DNA reads as TGTGCCAGCAGTTATCGCGGGGGGATCCTTCCAGATACGCAGTATTTT.

J is TRBJ2-7 and V is TRBV28, with a weak D call TRBD1 (6 bases). The CDR3 spans 16 residues. V dropped 2 bases and J dropped 3 bases, with 17 bases sitting between them. From germline, CDR1 is MDHEN and CDR2 SYDVKM. CDR3 amino acids: CASSLTYTRQDYEQYF. The CDR3 coding sequence is TGTGCCAGCAGTTTAACCTACACCCGACAGGACTACGAGCAGTACTTC.

This chain links TRBV27 with TRBJ1-6; D is unclear. Trimming shortened V by 4 bases and J by 9 bases, and 19 bases separated the two germline ends. Germline CDR1 MNHEY, CDR2 SMNVEV (reference sequence). The CDR3 has 16 amino acids. CDR3 DNA: TGTGCCAGCAGTTCCTCCGCGGATTCTAGGAGTTCACCCCTCCACTTT. As protein: CASSSSADSRSSPLHF.

The chain couples TRBV5-6 to TRBJ2-1; TRBD2 matches at 9 bases. The CDR3 length is 15 residues. The trim removed 6 bases at V and 9 bases at J, leaving 13 bases unmatched. Germline-derived CDR1 and CDR2 are SGHDT and YYEEEE. This CDR3 is CASISGTSPPGEQFF. In DNA form, the CDR3 reads TGTGCCAGCATATCCGGGACTAGCCCTCCCGGTGAGCAGTTCTTC.

This chain connects TRBV5-1 to TRBJ1-2; 7 nucleotides match TRBD1. V shed 4 bases, J shed 7 bases, and the junction held 7 bases outside the gene matches. The CDR3 is 13 amino acids. The germline CDR1 and CDR2 sequences are SGHRS and YFSETQ. CDR3 region: CASSPEQGSGYTF. CDR3 DNA: TGCGCCAGCAGCCCGGAACAGGGGTCTGGCTACACCTTC.

This clone has just a few counts. CDR3 in amino acids: CASSLAGGRDEQYF. CDR3 in DNA: TGTGCCAGCAGCTTGGCGGGGGGGAGGGACGAGCAGTACTTC. The chain has TRBV5-6 and TRBJ2-7, with 8 bases that match TRBD2. The CDR3 spans 14 residues. Germline CDR1 reads SGHDT; CDR2 reads YYEEEE. Trimming took 0 bases from V and 5 from J; bases not matched to a gene: 4.

The rearrangement joins TRBV7-9 to TRBJ2-1, with TRBD2 matching over 9 bases. The germline V gene has CDR1 SEHNR and CDR2 FQNEAQ (reference sequence). The CDR3 totals 17 residues. Germline trimming cut 1 base from V and 7 bases from J; bases unmatched to any gene: 11. CDR3 bases: TGTGCCAGCAGCTTAGTAGGGGCGGGAGGGTCGTGGAATGAGCAGTTCTTC. Protein product: CASSLVGAGGSWNEQFF.

The chain uses TRBV5-1 and TRBJ2-5; 12 nucleotides agree with TRBD2. J lost 0 bases, V lost 4 bases, and 22 bases had no gene match. The length of the CDR3 is 22 residues. In germline, CDR1 is SGHRS, CDR2 YFSETQ. CDR3 in DNA: TGCGCCAGCAGCGCCGCGCCTCCAACAGGGGACGGGACTAGCGGGTACCAAGAGACCCAGTACTTC. Its translation is CASSAAPPTGDGTSGYQETQYF. Full variable domain (rest looked up from reference TRBV5-1 and TRBJ2-5): KAGVTQTPRYLIKTRGQQVTLSCSPISGHRSVSWYQQTPGQGLQFLFEYFSETQRNKGNFPGRFSGRQFSNSRSEMNVSTLELGDSALYLCASSAAPPTGDGTSGYQETQYFGPGTRLLVL.

This chain links TRBV11-3 with TRBJ2-2, with D tentatively TRBD2 (5 bases). The CDR3 is made up of 13 amino acids. The V end lost 5 bases, the J end lost 7 bases, and 11 bases lay between the germline ends. The germline V gene encodes CDR1 SGHNT and CDR2 YENEEA. The CDR3 sequence: CASSPVGDGELFF. The CDR3 DNA reads TGTGCCAGCAGCCCCGTCGGGGACGGGGAGCTGTTTTTT.

This clone was picked up a small number of times. The chain joins TRBV7-9 to TRBJ1-1; D is possibly TRBD1 (5 bases). Trimming stripped 6 bases from V and 6 bases from J, with 17 bases between. There are 14 residues in the CDR3. The germline V gene encodes CDR1 SEHNR and CDR2 FQNEAQ (reference sequence). In nucleotides, the CDR3 is TGTGCCAGCAGTCGGACACCAGATGCAGCTGAAGCTTTCTTT. It specifies CASSRTPDAAEAFF.

The V call is TRBV5-1, the J call TRBJ2-1; tentatively, D is TRBD1 (6 bases). Between the trimmed V and J ends, which lost 4 bases and 0 bases, there was a span of 17 bases. The CDR3 runs 17 residues. The germline V gene has CDR1 SGHRS and CDR2 YFSETQ. CDR3 loop: CASSTLQGLPSYNEQFF. DNA for the CDR3: TGCGCCAGCAGCACTTTACAGGGTCTCCCCTCCTACAATGAGCAGTTCTTC.

The chain employs TRBV13 and TRBJ2-5, with TRBD2 matching 12 bases. The V gene's germline CDR1 is PRHDT and CDR2 FYEKMQ (reference sequence). With V trimmed by 3 bases and J by 2 bases, 4 bases remained unmatched. The CDR3 runs 16 residues. CDR3 amino acids: CASSFRTSGIQETQYF. The DNA of the CDR3 is TGTGCCAGCAGCTTCCGGACTAGCGGGATACAAGAGACCCAGTACTTC.

The chain couples TRBV7-9 to TRBJ2-7, with 9 bases identical to TRBD1. The CDR3 covers 16 residues. Trimming removed 5 bases from V and 3 bases from J; junction bases left unmatched: 11. CDR1 SEHNR and CDR2 FQNEAQ come from the germline V gene (reference sequence). The DNA of the CDR3 is TGTGCCAGCAGCCGGTCCGACGGGACAGGGCTCTACGAGCAGTACTTC. It codes for CASSRSDGTGLYEQYF.

This rearrangement joins TRBV5-8 to TRBJ2-5; 7 bases match TRBD1. The V gene end was trimmed by 4 bases and the J gene end by 5 bases; junction bases not matched to a gene: 14. The CDR3 contains 16 residues. From germline, CDR1 is SGHTS and CDR2 YDEGEE. CDR3 residues: CASSHRDSELVETQYF. CDR3 nucleotides: TGTGCCAGCAGCCACCGGGACAGTGAGTTAGTGGAGACCCAGTACTTC. The full variable domain, its missing parts supplied by reference TRBV5-8 and TRBJ2-5, is EAGVTQSPTHLIKTRGQQATLRCSPISGHTSVYWYQQALGLGLQFLLWYDEGEERNRGNFPPRFSGRQFPNYSSELNVNALELEDSALYLCASSHRDSELVETQYFGPGTRLLVL.

The genes are TRBV2 and TRBJ2-2; possibly TRBD1 for D (5 bases). Deletions cut 5 bases from V and 0 bases from J, with 10 bases between. Germline V lookup: CDR1 SNHLY, CDR2 FYNNEI. This CDR3 has 15 amino acids. DNA of the CDR3: TGTGCCAGCAGTTCGACAGCCTCGAACACCGGGGAGCTGTTTTTT. Amino acid sequence: CASSSTASNTGELFF.

The table lists this clone with a few counts. In DNA, the CDR3 is TGTGCCTGGTTCCGTGGGGGGGGATCTCCCCATGGCTACACCTTC. It translates to CAWFRGGGSPHGYTF. The chain uses TRBV30 and TRBJ1-2; the D gene is possibly TRBD1 (5 bases). Trimming removed 5 bases at V and 6 bases at J, with 22 bases between. The CDR3 extends over 15 amino acids. Germline CDR1 is GTSNPN and CDR2 is SVGIG (reference sequence).

This chain connects TRBV5-1 to TRBJ2-5; D is unclear. The V end lost 2 bases, the J end lost 3 bases, and 8 bases lay between the germline ends. CDR1 is SGHRS and CDR2 is YFSETQ in the germline V gene. The CDR3 contains 13 residues. The CDR3, as DNA: TGCGCCAGCAGCTTTATTACTGAAGAGACCCAGTACTTC. Protein sequence: CASSFITEETQYF.

The chain links TRBV6-5 to TRBJ2-7, with 7 positions matching TRBD1. CDR3 length: 16 amino acids. Trimming cost V 4 bases and J 2 bases; bases outside gene matches: 11. Germline V gene data show CDR1 as MNHEY and CDR2 as SVGAGI. In nucleotides, the CDR3 is TGTGCCAGCAGTTCTACAGGGACAGCGCGCCCCTACGAGCAGTACTTC. Translated, it gives CASSSTGTARPYEQYF.

This clone has just a few counts. This CDR3 is also generated by other DNA sequences in the sample. J is TRBJ1-1 and V is TRBV7-3, with D possibly being TRBD1 (5 bases). The length of the CDR3 is 13 residues. Trimming took off 5 bases at V and 2 bases at J, with 9 bases between the two ends. Looked up from germline, CDR1 is SGHTA and CDR2 is FQGTGA. CDR3 nucleotides: TGTGCCAGCAGCCCCGGGGGTAACACTGAAGCTTTCTTT. As protein: CASSPGGNTEAFF.

The V call is TRBV18, the J call TRBJ2-1, with 13 bases matching TRBD2. The length of the CDR3 is 15 residues. Germline loops: CDR1 KGHSH, CDR2 LQKENI. The V gene end was trimmed by 6 bases and the J gene end by 12 bases; junction bases not matched to a gene: 11. In DNA form, the CDR3 reads TGTGCCAGCTCGCCGGGACTAGCGGGAAGCTTCGGGCAGTTCTTC. Translating gives CASSPGLAGSFGQFF.

In its sample, this clone was seen a few times. The chain combines TRBV5-6 with TRBJ1-1; TRBD1 matches at 7 bases. After removal of 0 bases from V and 2 bases from J, the junction contained 4 bases not matched to a gene. The CDR3 covers 15 residues. Germline V lookup: CDR1 SGHDT, CDR2 YYEEEE. The CDR3 DNA sequence: TGTGCCAGCAGCTTGGTAGGGGGCCCCAACACTGAAGCTTTCTTT. Translating it yields CASSLVGGPNTEAFF.

V is TRBV6-5 and J is TRBJ1-6, with D perhaps matching TRBD1 (6 bases). There are 14 residues in the CDR3. V was shortened by 2 bases and J by 8 bases, with 10 bases between the two germline ends. Germline V gives CDR1 MNHEY, CDR2 SVGAGI. The CDR3 reads CASSYDRTDSPLHF. The CDR3 DNA follows: TGTGCCAGCAGTTACGACAGGACCGATTCACCCCTCCACTTT.

The V gene is TRBV10-3, the J gene TRBJ2-7; maybe TRBD2 (6 bases). V was trimmed by 3 bases and J by 7 bases, leaving 19 bases between them. Germline V gene sequence: CDR1 ENHRY, CDR2 SYGVKD. The CDR3 spans 15 residues. CDR3: CAISERDLQSGEQYF. CDR3 DNA sequence: TGTGCCATCAGTGAAAGGGACTTGCAATCAGGGGAGCAGTACTTC.